The rows below give T cell receptor beta chains drawn from one sample of a study of shared clonotypes between healthy human individuals. Clones were read by immunoSEQ multiplex PCR, and TCRdb kept only the in-frame ones, dropping some. This sample carries around 990,000 clones, 70% to 85% of them seen once, and the ten largest clones take approximately 0.9%. The specimen was memory CD4+ T cells from PBMCs. These TCRs come from a man aged 18 to 35 in good health. Some clones in this sample may be carry-over from other donors' samples. The CDR3 runs from the conserved cysteine through the conserved F or W. The order of the fields is V gene, J gene, clone size, D gene, CDR3 protein, CDR3 DNA. D genes are given only for firm matches. A clone size is listed for some rows: how often the clone was seen (once, few, many), or a class if it is expanded.

TRBV11-2,TRBJ2-7,once,TRBD2,CASSLVRLAGGWEQYF,TGTGCCAGCAGCTTAGTCAGACTAGCGGGAGGATGGGAGCAGTACTTC
TRBV28,TRBJ2-7,-,TRBD1,CASSSGQATYEQYF,TGTGCCAGCAGTTCCGGACAGGCCACCTACGAGCAGTACTTC
TRBV11-1,TRBJ2-1,-,-,CASSLAEGGYNEQFF,TGTGCCAGCAGCTTAGCGGAGGGGGGATACAATGAGCAGTTCTTC
TRBV7-9,TRBJ2-2,once,-,CASSPTLGGIVPGELFF,TGTGCCAGCAGCCCCACCTTGGGGGGTATTGTTCCCGGGGAGCTGTTTTTT
TRBV10-3,TRBJ1-1,few,TRBD1,CAISEKHGQGAEAFF,TGTGCCATCAGTGAGAAACATGGACAGGGGGCTGAAGCTTTCTTT
TRBV7-6,TRBJ2-5,-,TRBD2,CASSAPGLGRETQYF,TGTGCCAGCAGCGCTCCGGGCCTCGGGAGGGAGACCCAGTACTTC
TRBV29-1,TRBJ2-3,-,-,CSGTEGGTDTQYF,TGCAGCGGGACAGAGGGAGGGACAGATACGCAGTATTTT
TRBV6-6,TRBJ1-2,few,-,CASSYFANSDIYGYTF,TGTGCCAGCAGTTACTTCGCGAACAGCGACATTTATGGCTACACCTTC
TRBV4-1,TRBJ1-3,-,-,CASSQERALSGNTIYF,TGCGCCAGCAGCCAAGAGCGGGCTCTCTCTGGAAACACCATATATTTT
TRBV30,TRBJ1-1,-,TRBD1,CAWSSGGGEAFF,TGTGCCTGGAGTTCAGGGGGCGGTGAAGCTTTCTTT
TRBV6-6,TRBJ1-5,-,-,CASKPYGSNQPQHF,TGTGCCAGCAAGCCCTACGGTTCCAATCAGCCCCAGCATTTT
TRBV5-1,TRBJ2-5,once,-,CASSPVAGSETQYF,TGCGCCAGCAGCCCGGTGGCGGGCTCAGAGACCCAGTACTTC
TRBV28,TRBJ2-2,-,-,CASSFGLRANTGELFF,TGTGCCAGCAGTTTTGGTCTCAGGGCGAACACCGGGGAGCTGTTTTTT
TRBV5-1,TRBJ2-3,-,-,CASRSGALADTQYF,TGCGCCAGCAGGTCAGGAGCCCTGGCAGATACGCAGTATTTT
TRBV25-1,TRBJ2-7,-,TRBD2,CASSEYMGGNYEQYF,TGTGCCAGCAGTGAATATATGGGGGGGAACTACGAGCAGTACTTC
TRBV30,TRBJ2-7,-,-,CAWSVVAGAVEQYF,TGTGCCTGGAGTGTAGTAGCAGGGGCGGTTGAGCAGTACTTC
TRBV5-5,TRBJ2-2,once,-,CASSLGPGNTGELFF,TGTGCCAGCAGCTTGGGGCCGGGAAACACCGGGGAGCTGTTTTTT
TRBV11-2,TRBJ2-1,once,TRBD2,CASSGLAGGIGNEQFF,TGTGCCAGCAGTGGACTAGCGGGAGGGATAGGGAATGAGCAGTTCTTC
TRBV4-2,TRBJ2-4,-,TRBD2,CASSRTTAGESGNIQYF,TGTGCCAGCAGCCGAACTACAGCGGGAGAATCGGGAAACATTCAGTACTTC
TRBV9,TRBJ2-7,-,TRBD1,CASSAGQGTYEQYF,TGTGCCAGCAGCGCGGGACAGGGGACCTACGAGCAGTACTTC
TRBV9,TRBJ2-1,-,-,CASSVASDYNEQFF,TGTGCCAGCAGCGTAGCATCTGACTACAATGAGCAGTTCTTC
TRBV5-1,TRBJ1-3,-,-,CASSFTGDISGNTIYF,TGCGCCAGCAGCTTTACAGGTGACATCTCTGGAAACACCATATATTTT
TRBV18,TRBJ2-5,-,-,CASSMGVDGTQYF,TGTGCCAGCTCGATGGGTGTCGACGGGACCCAGTACTTC
TRBV2,TRBJ2-1,-,TRBD2,CASCNEGLAGGYNEQFF,TGTGCCAGCTGCAACGAGGGACTAGCGGGAGGGTACAATGAGCAGTTCTTC
TRBV2,TRBJ2-1,-,-,CAGTIPPAQEQFF,TGTGCCGGAACTATACCGCCCGCCCAGGAGCAGTTCTTC
TRBV4-2,TRBJ1-5,few,-,CASSPQGSGVNQPQHF,TGTGCCAGCAGCCCCCAGGGTTCAGGTGTCAATCAGCCCCAGCATTTT
TRBV27,TRBJ1-4,-,-,CASSLVGVEKLFF,TGTGCCAGCAGTTTAGTTGGCGTTGAAAAACTGTTTTTT